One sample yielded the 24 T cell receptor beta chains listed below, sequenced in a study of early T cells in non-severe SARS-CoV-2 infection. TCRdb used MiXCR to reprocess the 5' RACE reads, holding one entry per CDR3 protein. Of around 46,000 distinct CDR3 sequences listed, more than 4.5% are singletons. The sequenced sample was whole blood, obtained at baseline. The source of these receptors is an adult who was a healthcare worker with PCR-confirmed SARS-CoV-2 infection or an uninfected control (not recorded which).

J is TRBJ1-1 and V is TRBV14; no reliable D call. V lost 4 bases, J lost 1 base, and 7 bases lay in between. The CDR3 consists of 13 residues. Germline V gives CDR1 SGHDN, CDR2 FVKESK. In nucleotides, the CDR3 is TGTGCCAGCAGCCTTCTGGCGAACACTGAAGCTTTCTTT. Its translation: CASSLLANTEAFF.

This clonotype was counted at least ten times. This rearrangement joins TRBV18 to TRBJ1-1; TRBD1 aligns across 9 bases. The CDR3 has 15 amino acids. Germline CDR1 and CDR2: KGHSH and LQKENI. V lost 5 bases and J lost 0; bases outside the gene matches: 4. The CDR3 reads CASSERDRVNTEAFF. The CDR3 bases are TGTGCCAGCTCAGAACGGGACAGGGTGAACACTGAAGCTTTCTTT.

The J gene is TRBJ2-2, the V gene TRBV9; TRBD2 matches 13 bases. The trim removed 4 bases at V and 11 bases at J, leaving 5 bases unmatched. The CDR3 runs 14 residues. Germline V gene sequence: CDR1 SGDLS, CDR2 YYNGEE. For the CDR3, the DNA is TGTGCCAGCAGCACGTCGGGACTAGCGGGAGAGCTGTTTTTT. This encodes CASSTSGLAGELFF.

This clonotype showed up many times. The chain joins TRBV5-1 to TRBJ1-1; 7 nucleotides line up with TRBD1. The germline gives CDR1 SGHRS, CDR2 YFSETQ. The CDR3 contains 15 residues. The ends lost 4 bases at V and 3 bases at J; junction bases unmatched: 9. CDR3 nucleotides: TGCGCCAGCAGCCGGGCCGGACAGGAGGACACTGAAGCTTTCTTT. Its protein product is CASSRAGQEDTEAFF.

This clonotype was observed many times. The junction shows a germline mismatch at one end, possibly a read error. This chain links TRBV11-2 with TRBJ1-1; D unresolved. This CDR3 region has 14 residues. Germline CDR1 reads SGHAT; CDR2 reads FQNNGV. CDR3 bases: TGTGCCAGCAGCTTTTTACAAATGAACACTGGAGCTTTCTTT. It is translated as CASSFLQMNTGAFF.

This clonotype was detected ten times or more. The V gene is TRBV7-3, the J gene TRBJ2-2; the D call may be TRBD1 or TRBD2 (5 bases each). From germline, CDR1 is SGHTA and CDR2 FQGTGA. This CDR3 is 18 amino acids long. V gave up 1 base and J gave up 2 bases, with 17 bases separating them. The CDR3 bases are TGTGCCAGCAGCTTAAAGGATTCGGGACCTAGAAACACCGGGGAGCTGTTTTTT. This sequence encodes CASSLKDSGPRNTGELFF.

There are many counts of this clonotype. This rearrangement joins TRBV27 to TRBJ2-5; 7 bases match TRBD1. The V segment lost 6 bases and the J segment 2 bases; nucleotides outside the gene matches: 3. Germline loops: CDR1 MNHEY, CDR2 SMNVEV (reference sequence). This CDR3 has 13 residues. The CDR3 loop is CASRLQGQETQYF. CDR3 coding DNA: TGTGCCAGCAGACTACAGGGGCAAGAGACCCAGTACTTC.

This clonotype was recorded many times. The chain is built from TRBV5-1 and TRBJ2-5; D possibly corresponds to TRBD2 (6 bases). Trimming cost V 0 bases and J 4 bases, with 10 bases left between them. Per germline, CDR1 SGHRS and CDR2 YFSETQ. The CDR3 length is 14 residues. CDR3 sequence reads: CASSLGTEGETQYF. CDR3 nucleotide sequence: TGCGCCAGCAGCTTGGGGACGGAGGGAGAGACCCAGTACTTC.

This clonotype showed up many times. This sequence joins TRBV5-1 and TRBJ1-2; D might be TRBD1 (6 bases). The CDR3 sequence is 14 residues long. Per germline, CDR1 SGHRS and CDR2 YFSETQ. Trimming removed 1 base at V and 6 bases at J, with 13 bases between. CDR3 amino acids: CASSLQQGRDGYTF. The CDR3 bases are TGCGCCAGCAGCTTGCAACAGGGTCGGGATGGCTACACCTTC.

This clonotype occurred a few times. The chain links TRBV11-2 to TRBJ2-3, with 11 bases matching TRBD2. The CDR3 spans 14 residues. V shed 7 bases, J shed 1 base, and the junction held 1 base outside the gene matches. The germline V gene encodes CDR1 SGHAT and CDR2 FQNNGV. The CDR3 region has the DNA TGTGCCAGCAATAGCGGGAGGGGCACAGATACGCAGTATTTT. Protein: CASNSGRGTDTQYF.

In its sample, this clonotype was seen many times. CDR3 coding DNA: TGTGCCAGCAGTCCCCAATCGAGCTCCTATAATTCACCCCTCCACTTT. Translated, it gives CASSPQSSSYNSPLHF. This chain uses TRBV28 with TRBJ1-6; D is uncertain. V was cut by 5 bases and J by 0 bases, with 11 bases left in between. Germline V gene data show CDR1 as MDHEN and CDR2 as SYDVKM. This CDR3 has 16 residues.

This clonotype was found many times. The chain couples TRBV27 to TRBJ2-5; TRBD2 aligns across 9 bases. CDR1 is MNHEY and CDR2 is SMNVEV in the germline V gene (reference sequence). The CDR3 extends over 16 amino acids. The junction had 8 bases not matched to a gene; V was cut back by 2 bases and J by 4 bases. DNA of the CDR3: TGTGCCAGCAGTTTAGGATTAGCGGGAGTAGGAGAGACCCAGTACTTC. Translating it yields CASSLGLAGVGETQYF.

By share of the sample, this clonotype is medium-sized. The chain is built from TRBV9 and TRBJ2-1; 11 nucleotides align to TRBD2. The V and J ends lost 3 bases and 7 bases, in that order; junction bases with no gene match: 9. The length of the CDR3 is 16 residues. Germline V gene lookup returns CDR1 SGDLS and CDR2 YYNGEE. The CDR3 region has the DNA TGTGCCAGCAGCGACAGAACTAGCGGGAGTAAGAATGAGCAGTTCTTC. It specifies CASSDRTSGSKNEQFF.

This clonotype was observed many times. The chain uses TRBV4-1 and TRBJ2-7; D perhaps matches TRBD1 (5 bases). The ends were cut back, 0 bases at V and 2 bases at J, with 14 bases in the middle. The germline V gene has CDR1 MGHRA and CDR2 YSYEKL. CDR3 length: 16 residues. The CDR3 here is CASSQEATGTPYEQYF. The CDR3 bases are TGCGCCAGCAGCCAAGAGGCTACAGGAACCCCCTACGAGCAGTACTTC.

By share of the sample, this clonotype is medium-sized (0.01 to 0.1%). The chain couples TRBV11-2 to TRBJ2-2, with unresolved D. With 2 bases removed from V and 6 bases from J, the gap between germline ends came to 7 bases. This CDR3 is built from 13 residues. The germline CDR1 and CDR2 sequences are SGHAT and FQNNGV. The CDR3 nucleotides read TGTGCCAGCAGCTTATCCGCCGCCGGGGAGCTGTTTTTT. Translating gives CASSLSAAGELFF.

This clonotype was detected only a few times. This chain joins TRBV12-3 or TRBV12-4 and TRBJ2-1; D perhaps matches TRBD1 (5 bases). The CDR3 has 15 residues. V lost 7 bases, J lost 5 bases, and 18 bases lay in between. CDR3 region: CASTSGLGGHNEQFF. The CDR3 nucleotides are TGTGCCAGCACCTCAGGGTTGGGCGGACACAATGAGCAGTTCTTC.

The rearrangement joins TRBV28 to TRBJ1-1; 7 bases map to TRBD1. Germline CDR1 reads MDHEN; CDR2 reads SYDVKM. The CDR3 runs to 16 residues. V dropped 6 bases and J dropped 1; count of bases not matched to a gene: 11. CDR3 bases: TGTGCCAGCAGCCCCCAACAGGGGCCCCCGAACACTGAAGCTTTCTTT. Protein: CASSPQQGPPNTEAFF.

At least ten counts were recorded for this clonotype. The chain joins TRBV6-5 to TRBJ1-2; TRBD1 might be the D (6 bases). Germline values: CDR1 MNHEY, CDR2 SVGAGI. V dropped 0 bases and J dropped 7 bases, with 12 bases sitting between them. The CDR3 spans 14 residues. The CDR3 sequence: CASSYSRAGAGYTF. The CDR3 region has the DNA TGTGCCAGCAGTTACTCGAGAGCGGGGGCTGGCTACACCTTC.

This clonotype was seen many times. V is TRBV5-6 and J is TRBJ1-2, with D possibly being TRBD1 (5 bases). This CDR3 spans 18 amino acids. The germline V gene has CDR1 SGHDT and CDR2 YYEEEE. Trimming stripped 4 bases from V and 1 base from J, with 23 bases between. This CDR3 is CASSHTLLDSPINYGYTF. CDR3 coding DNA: TGTGCCAGCAGCCACACCCTACTAGACAGCCCGATTAACTATGGCTACACCTTC.

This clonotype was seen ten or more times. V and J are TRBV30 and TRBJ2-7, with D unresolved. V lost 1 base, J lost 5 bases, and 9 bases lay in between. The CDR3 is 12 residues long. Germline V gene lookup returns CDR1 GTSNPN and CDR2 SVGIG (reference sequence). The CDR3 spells CAWSDLLNEQYF. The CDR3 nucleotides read TGTGCCTGGAGTGATCTGTTAAACGAGCAGTACTTC.

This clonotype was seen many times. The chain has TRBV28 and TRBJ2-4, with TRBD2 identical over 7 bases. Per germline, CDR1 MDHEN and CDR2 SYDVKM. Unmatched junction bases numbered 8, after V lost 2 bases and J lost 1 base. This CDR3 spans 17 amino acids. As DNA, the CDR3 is TGTGCCAGCAGTTTACGTCTCGACGGGGGGGCCAAAAACATTCAGTACTTC. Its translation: CASSLRLDGGAKNIQYF.

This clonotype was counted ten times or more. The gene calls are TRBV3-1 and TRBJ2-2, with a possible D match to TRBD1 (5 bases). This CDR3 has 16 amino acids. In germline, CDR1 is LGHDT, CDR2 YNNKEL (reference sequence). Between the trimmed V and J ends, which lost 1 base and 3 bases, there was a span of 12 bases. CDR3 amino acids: CASSQVQGVHTGELFF. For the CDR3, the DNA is TGTGCCAGCAGCCAAGTTCAGGGCGTCCACACCGGGGAGCTGTTTTTT.

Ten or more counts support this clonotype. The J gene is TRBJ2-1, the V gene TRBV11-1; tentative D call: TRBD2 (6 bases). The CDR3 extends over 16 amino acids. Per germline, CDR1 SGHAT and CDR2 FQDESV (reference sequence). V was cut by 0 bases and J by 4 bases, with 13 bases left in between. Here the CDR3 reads CASSLARGTFYNEQFF. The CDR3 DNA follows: TGTGCCAGCAGCTTAGCGCGAGGGACTTTTTACAATGAGCAGTTCTTC.

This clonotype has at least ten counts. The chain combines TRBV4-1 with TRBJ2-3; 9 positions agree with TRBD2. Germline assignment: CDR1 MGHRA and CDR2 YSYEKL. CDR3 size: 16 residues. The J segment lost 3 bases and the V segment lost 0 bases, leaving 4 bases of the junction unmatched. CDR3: CASSQDSSGTTDTQYF. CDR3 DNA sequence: TGCGCCAGCAGCCAAGATTCTAGCGGGACTACAGATACGCAGTATTTT.